These 30 T cell receptor beta chains were all obtained from the same sample, sequenced in a study of response to subunit inactivated influenza vaccine. TCRdb reprocessed the RT-PCR reads via MiXCR and lists one record per CDR3 protein. The sample holds 450,000 to 500,000 distinct CDR3 sequences, approximately 11% seen once. Sample: PBMCs from blood, taken 40 to 50 days after vaccination. These receptors originate from a man aged 45-60 years who received an inactivated influenza vaccine.

This clonotype was counted a few times. The rearrangement uses TRBV10-3 and TRBJ1-2; perhaps TRBD1 as D (5 bases). The V gene lost 0 bases and the J gene lost 8 bases, with 16 bases spanning the gap. Germline lookup yields CDR1 ENHRY and CDR2 SYGVKD. The CDR3 sequence is 15 residues long. The DNA for the CDR3 is TGTGCCATCAGTGAGTCTGGGCAGGGCGAAAGGGGCTACACCTTC. Translation gives CAISESGQGERGYTF.

This clonotype showed up just a few times. The J gene is TRBJ2-3, the V gene TRBV4-3, with 11 bases matching TRBD2. CDR1 and CDR2 from the germline V gene are LGHNA and YSLEER. The trim removed 2 bases at V and 4 bases at J, leaving 14 bases unmatched. The CDR3 is 19 amino acids. The CDR3, as DNA: TGCGCCAGCAGCCAATATTCCCCTAGCGGGGGGCCTCAACCAGATACGCAGTATTTT. Translated, it gives CASSQYSPSGGPQPDTQYF.

This clonotype was recorded a few times. The CDR3 sequence: CASSSGLDRGGNQPQHF. The CDR3 nucleotides read TGTGCCAGCAGCTCCGGGTTGGACAGGGGTGGCAATCAGCCCCAGCATTTT. The chain employs TRBV7-2 and TRBJ1-5, with 9 bases matching TRBD1. Losses at the gene ends were 4 bases for V and 2 bases for J; bases not matched to a gene: 9. This CDR3 is built from 17 residues. The germline V gene has CDR1 SGHTA and CDR2 FQGNSA.

This clonotype was seen more than once but under ten times. The rearrangement joins TRBV6-2 or TRBV6-3 to TRBJ2-7; perhaps TRBD2 as D (6 bases). The CDR3 loop spans 15 amino acids. V lost 6 bases and J lost 4, with 19 bases in between. Germline V gene data show CDR1 as MNHEY and CDR2 as SVGEGT. For the CDR3, the DNA is TGTGCCAGCAGCGGAGGGGTTTCCCACGGGTACGAGCAGTACTTC. It codes for CASSGGVSHGYEQYF.

This clonotype was counted at least ten times. The chain carries TRBV5-1 and TRBJ2-5, with D tentatively TRBD1 (6 bases). The CDR3 has 15 residues. The V end was cut by 4 bases, the J end by 0 bases, with 13 bases between. Per the germline V gene, CDR1 is SGHRS and CDR2 is YFSETQ. This chain's CDR3 is CASSNFPGDQETQYF. DNA for the CDR3: TGCGCCAGCAGCAATTTCCCAGGGGACCAAGAGACCCAGTACTTC.

This clonotype was counted a few times. The chain employs TRBV7-9 and TRBJ1-1, with no clear D. The germline V and J ends were trimmed by 5 bases and 7 bases, with 8 bases remaining between them. CDR1 and CDR2 from the germline V gene are SEHNR and FQNEAQ (reference sequence). CDR3 length: 11 residues. The CDR3 is CASSSRGEAFF. The CDR3 DNA follows: TGTGCCAGCAGCAGCCGGGGTGAAGCTTTCTTT.

V and J are TRBV7-2 and TRBJ2-4; D may be TRBD1 or TRBD2 (6 bases each). Germline CDR1 reads SGHTA; CDR2 reads FQGNSA. Trimming shortened V by 5 bases and J by 0 bases, and 14 bases separated the two germline ends. The CDR3 spans 16 residues. CDR3: CASSPQQGLAKNIQYF. CDR3 DNA: TGTGCCAGCAGCCCCCAACAGGGACTAGCCAAAAACATTCAGTACTTC.

This clonotype occurred a few times. The chain joins TRBV20-1 to TRBJ1-1, with a weak D call TRBD1 (6 bases). The CDR3 sequence is 14 residues long. V was shortened by 3 bases and J by 0 bases, with 11 bases between the two germline ends. Germline V gives CDR1 DFQATT, CDR2 SNEGSKA (reference sequence). CDR3 amino acids: CSARAGHVNTEAFF. DNA for the CDR3: TGCAGTGCTAGGGCGGGACACGTGAACACTGAAGCTTTCTTT.

This chain connects TRBV7-9 to TRBJ2-3, with D unresolved. With 5 bases removed from V and 6 bases from J, the gap between germline ends came to 9 bases. CDR1 is SEHNR, CDR2 FQNEAQ, per germline (reference sequence). This CDR3 has 12 amino acids. The CDR3 loop is CASSHTADTQYF. CDR3 DNA: TGTGCCAGCAGCCATACTGCGGATACGCAGTATTTT.

In its sample, this clonotype was seen a few times. The chain joins TRBV28 to TRBJ1-2; no definite D call. Germline CDR1 is MDHEN and CDR2 is SYDVKM. V was clipped by 8 bases and J by 0 bases, with 10 bases between them. The CDR3 loop spans 13 amino acids. CDR3: CASRLSTNYGYTF. CDR3 nucleotides: TGTGCCAGCCGCCTATCTACTAACTATGGCTACACCTTC.

The gene calls are TRBV28 and TRBJ2-7, with TRBD1 identical over 9 bases. The CDR3 is 16 amino acids. Germline CDR1 and CDR2: MDHEN and SYDVKM. Losses at the gene ends were 6 bases for V and 6 bases for J; bases not matched to a gene: 15. CDR3 bases: TGTGCCAGCAGCTTCCGGGACAGGGTAACCCTTAGCGAGCAGTACTTC. Protein: CASSFRDRVTLSEQYF.

Ten or more counts support this clonotype. The V and J genes are TRBV10-2 and TRBJ2-1, with D unresolved. This CDR3 region has 16 residues. The germline V gene encodes CDR1 WSHSY and CDR2 SAAADI. Trimming removed 0 bases at V and 15 bases at J, with 24 bases between. Here the CDR3 DNA reads TGCGCCAGCAGTGAGTCCCCGGGTTTCGACCTGGAGACCCGGTTCTTC. Translation gives CASSESPGFDLETRFF.

The V gene is TRBV6-5, the J gene TRBJ2-3, with D possibly being TRBD2 (5 bases). The V and J ends lost 10 bases and 5 bases respectively, with 10 bases between them. The length of the CDR3 is 11 residues. The V gene's germline CDR1 is MNHEY and CDR2 SVGAGI. CDR3 sequence reads: CATKRGDTQYF. The CDR3 nucleotides read TGTGCCACCAAACGGGGAGATACGCAGTATTTT.

The chain couples TRBV6-1 to TRBJ2-7, with D perhaps TRBD1 or TRBD2 (5 bases each). Germline V gene lookup returns CDR1 MNHNS and CDR2 SASEGT. The CDR3 has 14 residues. With 6 bases removed from V and 0 bases from J, the gap between germline ends came to 12 bases. The DNA for the CDR3 is TGTGCCAGCAGAAGGGACGGTTTCTCCTACGAGCAGTACTTC. As protein: CASRRDGFSYEQYF.

This clonotype occurred a few times. The rearrangement links TRBV12-3 or TRBV12-4 to TRBJ2-1; 9 bases line up with TRBD2. V was pared by 5 bases and J by 13 bases, with 12 bases of the junction left unmatched. There are 14 residues in the CDR3. The CDR3 nucleotides are TGTGCCAGCAGTCGAGGCGGGAGGGCCTCGCCTCAGTTCTTC. Residues: CASSRGGRASPQFF.

The chain recombines TRBV4-3 with TRBJ1-1; D not resolved. CDR3 length: 13 amino acids. Germline V gene lookup returns CDR1 LGHNA and CDR2 YSLEER. Trimming cost V 1 base and J 1 base, with 4 bases left between them. The CDR3 coding sequence is TGCGCCAGCAGCCAAGTCAGGAACACTGAAGCTTTCTTT. Protein product: CASSQVRNTEAFF.

In its sample, this clonotype was seen a few times. The chain combines TRBV20-1 with TRBJ1-2, with 10 bases fitting TRBD1. Germline CDR1 DFQATT, CDR2 SNEGSKA (reference sequence). Trimming removed 0 bases from V and 4 bases from J; junction bases left unmatched: 8. The length of the CDR3 is 16 residues. The CDR3, as DNA: TGCAGTGCTAGAGATCGGGACAGGGGTGCCGGCTATGGCTACACCTTC. Its translation is CSARDRDRGAGYGYTF.

V and J are TRBV6-5 and TRBJ2-7, with D perhaps TRBD1 (5 bases). Germline V CDR1 and CDR2: MNHEY, SVGAGI. Trimming removed 1 base from V and 6 bases from J, with 13 bases in between. The CDR3 contains 14 residues. CDR3 residues: CASSYLSGLGEQYF. The CDR3 DNA reads as TGTGCCAGCAGTTACTTGTCAGGGTTGGGCGAGCAGTACTTC.

This clonotype was counted ten times or more. The chain uses TRBV5-1 and TRBJ2-2; a weak D match, TRBD1 (5 bases). V was shortened by 0 bases and J by 4 bases, with 7 bases between the two germline ends. The CDR3 consists of 14 residues. In germline, CDR1 is SGHRS, CDR2 YFSETQ. The CDR3 spells CASSLGQPTGELFF. The CDR3 DNA reads as TGCGCCAGCAGCTTGGGACAGCCCACCGGGGAGCTGTTTTTT.

The chain employs TRBV4-2 and TRBJ2-1; 8 bases agree with TRBD2. From germline, CDR1 is LGHNA and CDR2 YNFKEQ. V dropped 1 base and J dropped 8; count of bases not matched to a gene: 13. The CDR3 has 17 residues. Here the CDR3 DNA reads TGTGCCAGCAGCCAAGCAGTGCCTAAGCGGGAGTTTGATGAGCAGTTCTTC. Translating it yields CASSQAVPKREFDEQFF.

In this sample, this clonotype turned up once. The chain couples TRBV7-2 to TRBJ1-2, with 8 bases identical to TRBD1. This CDR3 comprises 13 residues. The V gene's germline CDR1 is SGHTA and CDR2 FQGNSA. Written as DNA, the CDR3 is TGTGCAGCCGTCCGGGACAGGTTTTATGGCTACACCTTC. It specifies CAAVRDRFYGYTF.

A few counts support this clonotype. This chain connects TRBV10-3 to TRBJ1-6, with D maybe TRBD1 (6 bases). Germline CDR1 is ENHRY and CDR2 is SYGVKD. The CDR3 totals 13 residues. V was trimmed by 5 bases and J by 9 bases, leaving 11 bases between them. Here the CDR3 DNA reads TGTGCCATCAGTCGGGGGGGCGTTTCACCCCTCCACTTT. Protein sequence: CAISRGGVSPLHF.

The chain employs TRBV7-2 and TRBJ2-2; D not resolved. The germline V gene encodes CDR1 SGHTA and CDR2 FQGNSA. V lost 4 bases and J lost 0, with 9 bases in between. The CDR3 is made up of 15 amino acids. This CDR3 reads CASSSRRANTGELFF. The CDR3 nucleotides read TGTGCCAGCAGCTCACGCAGAGCGAACACCGGGGAGCTGTTTTTT. The variable domain in full, with the rest retrieved from reference TRBV7-2 and TRBJ2-2, is GAGVSQSPSNKVTEKGKDVELRCDPISGHTALYWYRQSLGQGLEFLIYFQGNSAPDKSGLPSDRFSAERTGGSVSTLTIQRTQQEDSAVYLCASSSRRANTGELFFGEGSRLTVL.

This sequence joins TRBV7-9 and TRBJ1-6; possible D gene TRBD1, 6 bases. CDR1 is SEHNR, CDR2 FQNEAQ, per germline (reference sequence). This CDR3 region has 15 residues. Between the trimmed V and J ends, which lost 6 bases and 4 bases, there was a span of 13 bases. CDR3 coding DNA: TGTGCCAGCAGTTCCCCAGGGGCTTATAATTCACCCCTCCACTTT. It translates to CASSSPGAYNSPLHF.

This clonotype has ten or more counts. The chain is built from TRBV6-1 and TRBJ2-7, with 8 bases matching TRBD1. V trimming: 6 bases; J trimming: 5 bases; junction bases outside the gene matches: 9. The length of the CDR3 is 14 residues. Germline V lookup: CDR1 MNHNS, CDR2 SASEGT. CDR3 residues: CASRNVQGADEQYF. The CDR3 nucleotides are TGTGCCAGCAGGAACGTGCAGGGGGCTGACGAGCAGTACTTC.

There are a few counts of this clonotype. The rearrangement uses TRBV9 and TRBJ2-5; D might be TRBD2 (6 bases). Trimming shortened V by 3 bases and J by 3 bases, and 12 bases separated the two germline ends. This CDR3 spans 14 amino acids. Germline assignment: CDR1 SGDLS and CDR2 YYNGEE. CDR3 amino acids: CASSGVAAEETQYF. The DNA for the CDR3 is TGTGCCAGCAGCGGGGTAGCGGCTGAAGAGACCCAGTACTTC.

The chain has TRBV20-1 and TRBJ1-6; TRBD1 agrees at 7 bases. J lost 7 bases, V lost 1 base, and 7 bases had no gene match. Germline loops: CDR1 DFQATT, CDR2 SNEGSKA (reference sequence). There are 15 residues in the CDR3. CDR3 in DNA: TGCAGTGCTAGAGGGCGACAGGGCCTAAATTCACCCCTCCACTTT. This gives the protein CSARGRQGLNSPLHF.

This clonotype was picked up many times. The rearrangement uses TRBV29-1 and TRBJ2-2, with no clear D. The CDR3 spans 12 residues. With 4 bases removed from V and 6 bases from J, the gap between germline ends came to 9 bases. Germline V lookup: CDR1 SQVTM, CDR2 ANQGSEA. Here the CDR3 DNA reads TGCAGCGTTGGCTTTGGATCCGGGGAGCTGTTTTTT. It translates to CSVGFGSGELFF.

The chain employs TRBV20-1 and TRBJ1-1; TRBD1 is a possible D gene (5 bases). Trimming removed 0 bases at V and 4 bases at J, with 12 bases between. This CDR3 spans 14 amino acids. Germline CDR1 and CDR2: DFQATT and SNEGSKA (reference sequence). For the CDR3, the DNA is TGCAGTGCTAGAGAGGCGGGGCTGGGCACTGAAGCTTTCTTT. Protein: CSAREAGLGTEAFF.

This rearrangement joins TRBV14 to TRBJ2-1, with 8 nucleotides matching TRBD2. The V and J ends lost 0 bases and 10 bases, in that order; junction bases with no gene match: 17. The CDR3 runs to 18 residues. The V gene's germline CDR1 is SGHDN and CDR2 FVKESK. The CDR3 reads CASSQEIGTSGKAKEQFF. The DNA of the CDR3 is TGTGCCAGCAGCCAAGAAATTGGAACTAGCGGTAAAGCCAAGGAGCAGTTCTTC. The whole variable domain, remainder taken from reference TRBV14 and TRBJ2-1, is EAGVTQFPSHSVIEKGQTVTLRCDPISGHDNLYWYRRVMGKEIKFLLHFVKESKQDESGMPNNRFLAERTGGTYSTLKVQPAELEDSGVYFCASSQEIGTSGKAKEQFFGPGTRLTVL.